This T cell receptor beta chain stems from a study of lymphopenia after photon versus proton radiotherapy. Study results and caveats: Post-nadir diversity loss with photons came from oligoclonal expansion, particularly CD8+ Temra cells. Authors raise, but do not show, better survival with proton therapy. Under photons, naive T cells and diversity fell while effector/memory populations rose.

Turning to this clone: Its matching antigen is unknown.

The method was immunoSEQ multiplex PCR; TCRdb's version includes in-frame clones alone and lacks a portion of them. Of some 28,000 clones in the sample, around 81% were seen once. CDR3 size: 15 residues. The V and J genes are TRBV21-1 and TRBJ2-7; the DNA was not compared with TRBD1, the D call given in the table. TRBV21-1 constitutes a pseudogene. The sample here was peripheral blood, taken from a patient treated with photon-based radiotherapy. The source is a man over 45 with gastric cancer. The CDR3 spells CASSIEGVSSYEQYV. CDR3 nucleotide sequence: TGTGCCAGCAGCATAGAGGGGGTGTCCTCCTACGAGCAGTACGTC.